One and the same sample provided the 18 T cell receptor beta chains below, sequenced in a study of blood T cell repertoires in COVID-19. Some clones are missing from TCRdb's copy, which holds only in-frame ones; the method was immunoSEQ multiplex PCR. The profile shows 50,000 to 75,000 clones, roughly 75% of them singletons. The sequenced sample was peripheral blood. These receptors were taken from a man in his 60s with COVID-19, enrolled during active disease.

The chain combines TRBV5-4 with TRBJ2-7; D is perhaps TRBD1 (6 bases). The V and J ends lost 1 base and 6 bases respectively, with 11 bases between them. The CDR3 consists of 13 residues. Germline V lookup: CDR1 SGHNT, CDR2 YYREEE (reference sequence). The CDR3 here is CASSLTGLGEQYF. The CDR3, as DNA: TGTGCCAGCAGCTTGACAGGGTTGGGCGAGCAGTACTTC.

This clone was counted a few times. This CDR3 is CASRLTIGNYGYTF. The CDR3 coding sequence is TGTGCCAGCAGACTAACGATCGGGAACTATGGCTACACCTTC. The rearrangement links TRBV2 to TRBJ1-2; no reliable D call. There are 14 residues in the CDR3. Germline CDR1 reads SNHLY; CDR2 reads FYNNEI. With 6 bases removed from V and 2 bases from J, the gap between germline ends came to 13 bases.

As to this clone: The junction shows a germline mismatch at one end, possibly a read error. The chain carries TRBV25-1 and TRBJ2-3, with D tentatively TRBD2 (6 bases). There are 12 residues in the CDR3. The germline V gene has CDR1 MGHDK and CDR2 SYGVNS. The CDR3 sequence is CASSESGRTVGF. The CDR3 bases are TGTGCCAGCAGTGAATCGGGGAGGACTGTGGGTTTT.

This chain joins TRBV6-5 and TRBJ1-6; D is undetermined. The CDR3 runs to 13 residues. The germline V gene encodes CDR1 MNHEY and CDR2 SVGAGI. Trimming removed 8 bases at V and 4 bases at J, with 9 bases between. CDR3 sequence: CASGQTYNSPLHF. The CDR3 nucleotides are TGTGCCAGCGGCCAGACATATAATTCACCCCTCCACTTT.

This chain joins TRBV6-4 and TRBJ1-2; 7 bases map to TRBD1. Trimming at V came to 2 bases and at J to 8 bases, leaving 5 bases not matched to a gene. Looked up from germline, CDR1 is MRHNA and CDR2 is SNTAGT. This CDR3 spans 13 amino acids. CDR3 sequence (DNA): TGTGCCAGCAGTGACCAGACAGGGACGGGCTACACCTTC. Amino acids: CASSDQTGTGYTF.

CDR3 region: CASSIRMGQDLNYGYTF. For the CDR3, the DNA is TGTGCCAGTAGTATCCGAATGGGACAGGACCTCAACTATGGCTACACCTTC. The chain has TRBV19 and TRBJ1-2; 8 nucleotides agree with TRBD1. V lost 3 bases to trimming and J lost 2 bases; unmatched junction nucleotides: 11. This CDR3 has 17 residues. CDR1 and CDR2 (germline): LNHDA, SQIVND (reference sequence). The full variable domain, rest sourced from reference TRBV19 and TRBJ1-2, is DGGITQSPKYLFRKEGQNVTLSCEQNLNHDAMYWYRQDPGQGLRLIYYSQIVNDFQKGDIAEGYSVSREKKESFPLTVTSAQKNPTAFYLCASSIRMGQDLNYGYTFGSGTRLTVV.

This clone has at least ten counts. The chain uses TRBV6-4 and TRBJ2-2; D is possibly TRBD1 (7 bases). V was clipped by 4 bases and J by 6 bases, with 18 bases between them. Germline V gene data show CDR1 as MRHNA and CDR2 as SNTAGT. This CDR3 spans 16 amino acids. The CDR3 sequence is CASSGGTAWDSGELFF. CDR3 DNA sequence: TGTGCCAGCAGTGGGGGGACAGCATGGGACTCCGGGGAGCTGTTTTTT.

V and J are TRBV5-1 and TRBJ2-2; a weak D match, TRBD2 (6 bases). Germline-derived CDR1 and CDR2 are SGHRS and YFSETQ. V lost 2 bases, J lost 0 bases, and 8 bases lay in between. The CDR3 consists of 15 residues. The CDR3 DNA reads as TGCGCCAGCAGCTTCCTAGCGCCGAACACCGGGGAGCTGTTTTTT. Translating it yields CASSFLAPNTGELFF.

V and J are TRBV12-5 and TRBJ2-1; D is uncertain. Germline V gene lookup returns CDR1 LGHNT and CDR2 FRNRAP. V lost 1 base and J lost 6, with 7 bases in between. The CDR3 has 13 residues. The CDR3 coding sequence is TGTGCTAGTGGTTTGGGACTTCGCAATGAGCAGTTCTTC. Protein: CASGLGLRNEQFF.

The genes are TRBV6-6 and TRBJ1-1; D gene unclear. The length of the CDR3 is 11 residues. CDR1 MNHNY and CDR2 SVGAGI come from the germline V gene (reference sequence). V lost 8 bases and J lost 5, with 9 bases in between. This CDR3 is CASLRETEAFF. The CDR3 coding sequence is TGTGCCAGCCTACGGGAGACTGAAGCTTTCTTT.

Here the CDR3 reads CASTSGIFNYGYTF. The DNA for the CDR3 is TGTGCCAGCACCTCGGGGATTTTCAACTATGGCTACACCTTC. The chain combines TRBV7-2 with TRBJ1-2; no definite D call. The germline V gene has CDR1 SGHTA and CDR2 FQGNSA. The V end was cut by 7 bases, the J end by 2 bases, with 14 bases between. The CDR3 loop spans 14 amino acids.

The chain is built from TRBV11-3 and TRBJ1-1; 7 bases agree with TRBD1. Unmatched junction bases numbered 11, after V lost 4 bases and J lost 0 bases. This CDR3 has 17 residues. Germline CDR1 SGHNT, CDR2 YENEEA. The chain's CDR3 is CASSSGGKTNMNTEAFF. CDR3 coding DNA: TGTGCCAGCAGCTCAGGGGGGAAGACGAACATGAACACTGAAGCTTTCTTT.

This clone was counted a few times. The DNA for the CDR3 is TGTGCCAGTAGTATAGTCACACTATATAGCAATCAGCCCCAGCATTTT. Translated: CASSIVTLYSNQPQHF. The chain combines TRBV19 with TRBJ1-5; D gene uncertain. This CDR3 is built from 16 residues. Trimming took off 1 base at V and 0 bases at J, with 10 bases between the two ends. Germline loops: CDR1 LNHDA, CDR2 SQIVND (reference sequence).

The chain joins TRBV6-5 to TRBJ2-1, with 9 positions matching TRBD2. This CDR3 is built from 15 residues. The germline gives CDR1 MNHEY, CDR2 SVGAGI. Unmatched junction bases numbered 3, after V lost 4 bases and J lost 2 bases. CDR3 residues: CASSSGTSPYNEQFF. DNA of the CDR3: TGTGCCAGCAGTTCCGGGACTAGCCCCTACAATGAGCAGTTCTTC.

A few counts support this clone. The CDR3 sequence is CASSLQGQITDTQYF. CDR3 DNA sequence: TGTGCCAGCAGCTTGCAAGGACAGATCACAGATACGCAGTATTTT. The chain couples TRBV7-2 to TRBJ2-3, with a weak D call TRBD1 (6 bases). Trimming removed 3 bases from V and 2 bases from J, with 12 bases in between. Germline V gene lookup returns CDR1 SGHTA and CDR2 FQGNSA. CDR3 length: 15 amino acids.

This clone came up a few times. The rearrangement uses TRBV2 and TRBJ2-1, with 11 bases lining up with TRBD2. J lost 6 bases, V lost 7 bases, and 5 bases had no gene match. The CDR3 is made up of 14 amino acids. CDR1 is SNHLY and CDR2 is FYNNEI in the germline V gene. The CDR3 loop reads CASKIAGGVNEQFF. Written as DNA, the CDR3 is TGTGCCAGCAAGATAGCGGGAGGGGTCAATGAGCAGTTCTTC.

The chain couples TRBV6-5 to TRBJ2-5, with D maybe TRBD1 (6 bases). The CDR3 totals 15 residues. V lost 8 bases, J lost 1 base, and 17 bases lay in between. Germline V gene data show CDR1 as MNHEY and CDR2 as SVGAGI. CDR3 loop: CASSGWEGGQETQYF. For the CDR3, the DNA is TGTGCCAGCTCCGGTTGGGAAGGGGGCCAAGAGACCCAGTACTTC.

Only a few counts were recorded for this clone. As DNA, the CDR3 is TGTGCCAGCAGTTACTCGAGAACAGGTAACACTGAAGCTTTCTTT. Translating gives CASSYSRTGNTEAFF. This sequence joins TRBV6-2 or TRBV6-3 and TRBJ1-1; perhaps TRBD1 as D (5 bases). Germline V CDR1 and CDR2: MNHEY, SVGEGT. The CDR3 runs 15 residues. V was cut by 0 bases and J by 2 bases, with 10 bases left in between.